These 16 T cell receptor beta chains were sequenced from one sample in a study of brain T cells in children with intractable seizures. The time point here: blood from clinic visit 5 months post-surgery; TSC patient then seizure free. Some clones are missing from TCRdb's copy, which holds only in-frame ones; the method was immunoSEQ multiplex PCR. The sample records under 400,000 clones, 93% being singletons. The sequencing used peripheral blood, collected around 5 months after surgery. All receptors derive from a boy under two years old with tuberous sclerosis and intractable seizures.

This chain links TRBV14 with TRBJ2-1, with 7 nucleotides matching TRBD2. J was trimmed by 5 bases and V by 4 bases; bases with no gene match: 14. CDR3 length: 17 amino acids. Germline V gene lookup returns CDR1 SGHDN and CDR2 FVKESK. CDR3 amino acids: CASSRMELAVIHNEQFF. The CDR3 DNA follows: TGTGCCAGCAGCCGAATGGAGCTAGCGGTCATACACAATGAGCAGTTCTTC.

This clone has more than one count but fewer than ten. The chain uses TRBV7-9 and TRBJ2-7; TRBD1 is a possible D gene (6 bases). The CDR3 extends over 12 amino acids. Germline CDR1 is SEHNR and CDR2 is FQNEAQ (reference sequence). V lost 6 bases to trimming and J lost 7 bases, with 13 bases between them. CDR3 amino acids: CASSSQGVEQYF. CDR3 coding DNA: TGTGCCAGCAGTTCACAGGGTGTGGAGCAGTACTTC.

The CDR3 DNA reads TGCGCCAGCAGTCAACACCTTACCGGGACAGGGGACTACAATGAGCAGTTCTTC. Translated, it gives CASSQHLTGTGDYNEQFF. The chain carries TRBV23-1 and TRBJ2-1; 10 positions agree with TRBD1. TRBV23-1 is known as an ORF, though its function is uncertain. The CDR3 has 18 residues. The J segment lost 3 bases and the V segment lost 2 bases, leaving 10 bases of the junction unmatched.

V is TRBV27 and J is TRBJ2-1; perhaps TRBD2 as D (5 bases). The ends were cut back, 5 bases at V and 0 bases at J, with 17 bases in the middle. The CDR3 runs 17 residues. Germline values: CDR1 MNHEY, CDR2 SMNVEV (reference sequence). The CDR3 spells CASSPVFGESSYNEQFF. CDR3 sequence (DNA): TGTGCCAGCAGTCCCGTTTTTGGGGAGAGCTCCTACAATGAGCAGTTCTTC.

V and J are TRBV2 and TRBJ1-3; 8 nucleotides match TRBD1. This CDR3 spans 16 amino acids. CDR1 is SNHLY, CDR2 FYNNEI, per germline. V was pared by 3 bases and J by 4 bases, with 8 bases of the junction left unmatched. CDR3 amino acids: CASSEERTGLGNTIYF. CDR3 nucleotides: TGTGCCAGCAGTGAGGAACGGACAGGGCTCGGAAACACCATATATTTT.

This sequence joins TRBV7-9 and TRBJ1-1, with no clear D. The CDR3 has 16 residues. In germline, CDR1 is SEHNR, CDR2 FQNEAQ (reference sequence). Trimming shortened V by 2 bases and J by 1 base, and 14 bases separated the two germline ends. The CDR3 loop reads CASSLLAAPGNTEAFF. The CDR3 nucleotides read TGTGCCAGCAGCTTACTTGCGGCCCCAGGGAACACTGAAGCTTTCTTT.

CDR3 nucleotide sequence: TGTGCCAGCAGTTACTCGATCAGGAACACTGAAGCTTTCTTT. It is translated as CASSYSIRNTEAFF. This sequence joins TRBV6-6 and TRBJ1-1; D remains unclear. The CDR3 runs to 14 residues. Trimming took off 0 bases at V and 1 base at J, with 6 bases between the two ends. Germline V gene sequence: CDR1 MNHNY, CDR2 SVGAGI (reference sequence).

The chain couples TRBV6-1 to TRBJ2-5; 10 bases match TRBD2. Germline CDR1 reads MNHNS; CDR2 reads SASEGT. The CDR3 has 17 residues. V was pared by 4 bases and J by 5 bases, with 13 bases of the junction left unmatched. CDR3 sequence reads: CASSALGLADITETQYF. Written as DNA, the CDR3 is TGTGCCAGCAGTGCTCTTGGACTAGCGGACATAACGGAGACCCAGTACTTC.

V is TRBV3-1 (or the pseudogene TRBV3-2) and J is TRBJ2-7; D perhaps matches TRBD1 (6 bases). Trimming shortened V by 1 base and J by 2 bases, and 12 bases separated the two germline ends. CDR3 length: 15 residues. Per germline, CDR1 LGHDT and CDR2 YNNKEL (reference sequence). The CDR3 reads CASSQARGDTYEQYF. CDR3 DNA: TGTGCCAGCAGCCAAGCCAGGGGAGATACCTACGAGCAGTACTTC.

The chain uses TRBV5-4 and TRBJ2-7, with D maybe TRBD1 (6 bases). V shed 2 bases and J shed 3 bases, with 9 bases lying between them. The CDR3 is 13 amino acids. Germline V gene sequence: CDR1 SGHNT, CDR2 YYREEE (reference sequence). In DNA, the CDR3 is TGTGCCAGCAGCTTCGGGGACAACTACGAGCAGTACTTC. Translated, it gives CASSFGDNYEQYF.

The V and J genes are TRBV7-6 and TRBJ1-6; D unclear. The germline V gene has CDR1 SGHVS and CDR2 FNYEAQ. This CDR3 region has 18 residues. V was shortened by 1 base and J by 0 bases, with 13 bases between the two germline ends. Written as DNA, the CDR3 is TGTGCCAGCAGCTTAGAAGGTCAAGCGAGCTCCTATAATTCACCCCTCCACTTT. This codes for CASSLEGQASSYNSPLHF.

This clone has a single count. This chain connects TRBV15 to TRBJ1-6; 8 nucleotides agree with TRBD1. Germline V CDR1 and CDR2: LNHNV, YYDKDF (reference sequence). The CDR3 contains 16 residues. After removal of 6 bases from V and 4 bases from J, the junction contained 8 bases not matched to a gene. The CDR3 here is CATSTSDRGYNSPLHF. In DNA, the CDR3 is TGTGCCACCAGTACCTCAGACAGGGGTTATAATTCACCCCTCCACTTT. Filled out from reference TRBV15 and TRBJ1-6, the complete variable domain reads DAMVIQNPRYQVTQFGKPVTLSCSQTLNHNVMYWYQQKSSQAPKLLFHYYDKDFNNEADTPDNFQSRRPNTSFCFLDIRSPGLGDTAMYLCATSTSDRGYNSPLHFGNGTRLTVT.

The rearrangement links TRBV24-1 to TRBJ1-1, with a possible D match to TRBD1 (5 bases). The germline gives CDR1 KGHDR, CDR2 SFDVKD. The germline V and J ends were trimmed by 4 bases and 0 bases, with 11 bases remaining between them. This CDR3 region has 15 residues. The CDR3: CATSEEGSLNTEAFF. The CDR3 region has the DNA TGTGCCACCAGTGAAGAGGGGAGTTTGAACACTGAAGCTTTCTTT.

This chain uses TRBV24-1 with TRBJ2-5, with D perhaps TRBD1 or TRBD2 (5 bases each). V was clipped by 1 base and J by 1 base, with 12 bases between them. The length of the CDR3 is 16 residues. CDR1 is KGHDR and CDR2 is SFDVKD in the germline V gene. The CDR3 here is CATSDLRSGGQETQYF. In DNA form, the CDR3 reads TGTGCCACCAGTGATTTACGATCTGGGGGCCAAGAGACCCAGTACTTC.

As for this clone: Other DNA sequences in the same sample also yield this CDR3. The V and J genes are TRBV5-1 and TRBJ1-1; no clear D gene. The CDR3 is 11 residues long. Germline assignment: CDR1 SGHRS and CDR2 YFSETQ. V was cut by 3 bases and J by 10 bases, with 10 bases left in between. This CDR3 is CASSSDGGAFF. CDR3 nucleotides: TGCGCCAGCAGCTCGGACGGAGGAGCTTTCTTT. The variable domain in full, completed from reference TRBV5-1 and TRBJ1-1, reads KAGVTQTPRYLIKTRGQQVTLSCSPISGHRSVSWYQQTPGQGLQFLFEYFSETQRNKGNFPGRFSGRQFSNSRSEMNVSTLELGDSALYLCASSSDGGAFFGQGTRLTVV.

This chain links TRBV6-5 with TRBJ2-5, with D perhaps TRBD2 (7 bases). Per the germline V gene, CDR1 is MNHEY and CDR2 is SVGAGI. Deletions cut 5 bases from V and 9 bases from J, with 16 bases between. This CDR3 has 13 residues. Written as DNA, the CDR3 is TGTGCCAGCAGTACAATGCCGCGGGGGCCCCAGTACTTC. It is translated as CASSTMPRGPQYF.